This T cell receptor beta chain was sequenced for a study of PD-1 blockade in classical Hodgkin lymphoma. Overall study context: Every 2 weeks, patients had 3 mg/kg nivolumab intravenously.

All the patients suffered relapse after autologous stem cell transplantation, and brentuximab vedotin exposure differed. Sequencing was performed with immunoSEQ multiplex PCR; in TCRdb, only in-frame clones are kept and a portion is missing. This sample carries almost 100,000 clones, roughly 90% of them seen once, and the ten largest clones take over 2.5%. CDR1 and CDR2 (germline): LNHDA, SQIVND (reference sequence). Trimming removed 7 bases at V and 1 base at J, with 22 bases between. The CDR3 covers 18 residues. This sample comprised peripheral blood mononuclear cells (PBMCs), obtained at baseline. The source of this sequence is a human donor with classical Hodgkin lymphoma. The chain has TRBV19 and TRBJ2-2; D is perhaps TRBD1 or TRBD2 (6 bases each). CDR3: CASKREGGFTQNTGELFF. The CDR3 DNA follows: TGTGCCAGTAAAAGAGAGGGGGGTTTCACCCAGAACACCGGGGAGCTGTTTTTT. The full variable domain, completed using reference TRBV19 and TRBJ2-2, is DGGITQSPKYLFRKEGQNVTLSCEQNLNHDAMYWYRQDPGQGLRLIYYSQIVNDFQKGDIAEGYSVSREKKESFPLTVTSAQKNPTAFYLCASKREGGFTQNTGELFFGEGSRLTVL.